What follows are 19 T cell receptor beta chains derived from one specimen sequenced in a study of cytomegalovirus exposure and HLA in healthy donors. The PCR ran on 60 Vbeta and 13 Jbeta primers. The repertoire was sequenced with immunoSEQ multiplex PCR; TCRdb's copy has only in-frame clones and lacks some. Found here are about 59,000 clones, roughly 77% of them singletons; the top ten hold under 8%. Material: PBMCs. Source of these receptors: a man younger than 40 in good health and CMV-seropositive.

V and J are TRBV21-1 and TRBJ1-5. TRBV21-1 is flagged as a pseudogene. The CDR3 runs to 18 residues. CDR3 residues: CASSKVEGNEPKNQPQHF. Here the CDR3 DNA reads TGTGCCAGCAGCAAAGTGGAGGGGAATGAACCTAAAAATCAGCCCCAGCATTTT.

This clone was seen just once. The CDR3 loop reads CASSLAVAGQAGNEQFF. DNA for the CDR3: TGTGCCAGCAGCTTAGCGGTAGCGGGCCAGGCGGGCAATGAGCAGTTCTTC. This chain connects TRBV7-2 to TRBJ2-1; 7 positions match TRBD2. The CDR3 has 17 amino acids. Germline V gene sequence: CDR1 SGHTA, CDR2 FQGNSA. J gave up 6 bases and V 0 bases, and 11 bases lay outside the gene matches. The entire variable domain, with the rest obtained from reference TRBV7-2 and TRBJ2-1, is as follows: GAGVSQSPSNKVTEKGKDVELRCDPISGHTALYWYRQSLGQGLEFLIYFQGNSAPDKSGLPSDRFSAERTGGSVSTLTIQRTQQEDSAVYLCASSLAVAGQAGNEQFFGPGTRLTVL.

V usage is TRBV6-5 and J usage is TRBJ1-5; D possibly corresponds to TRBD1 (6 bases). In germline, CDR1 is MNHEY, CDR2 SVGAGI. Trimming shortened V by 6 bases and J by 3 bases, and 12 bases separated the two germline ends. CDR3 length: 14 residues. The CDR3 sequence: CASRSDSPNQPQHF. The CDR3 DNA is TGTGCCAGCAGATCGGACAGCCCCAATCAGCCCCAGCATTTT.

On this clone itself: Likely a read error: the CDR3 ends without its conserved phenylalanine or tryptophan. No DNA is shown, since the ends of the CDR3 on it are uncertain; the CDR3 is the one TCRdb lists. This chain uses TRBV7-8 with TRBJ1-1; the DNA was not used to check the table's D call, TRBD1. In germline, CDR1 is SGHVS, CDR2 FQNEAQ. The CDR3 region is 14 residues in length, termini included. The CDR3 protein is CASSYVSGTGPASI.

V gene TRBV7-2 combines with J gene TRBJ2-2, with D perhaps TRBD1 (5 bases). The germline V gene encodes CDR1 SGHTA and CDR2 FQGNSA. Trimming took 7 bases from V and 6 from J, leaving 9 bases between them. This CDR3 has 12 residues. The CDR3 coding sequence is TGTGCCAGCACCCAGGGTTCCGGGGAGCTGTTTTTT. Encoded protein: CASTQGSGELFF.

The chain joins TRBV7-8 to TRBJ2-5; D perhaps matches TRBD2 (7 bases). Trimming removed 0 bases from V and 3 bases from J, with 11 bases in between. There are 15 residues in the CDR3. CDR1 is SGHVS and CDR2 is FQNEAQ in the germline V gene. This CDR3 is CASSLAGGPKETQYF. The CDR3 bases are TGTGCCAGCAGCTTAGCGGGGGGGCCTAAAGAGACCCAGTACTTC.

This clone was seen a single time. The chain is built from TRBV5-6 and TRBJ2-5; 8 bases match TRBD1. The DNA end is a closer match to TRBJ2-7, so the J assignment may be wrong. The CDR3 extends over 18 amino acids. CDR1 and CDR2 from the germline V gene are SGHDT and YYEEEE. CDR3 DNA sequence: TGTGCCAGCAGCTGGCTCACTTCTGTGGGGACAGGCCCCCACGAGCAGTACTTC. Amino acids: CASSWLTSVGTGPHEQYF.

The genes are TRBV6-4 and TRBJ2-2, with a tentative D call TRBD1 (5 bases). The germline CDR1 and CDR2 sequences are MRHNA and SNTAGT. The CDR3 runs 13 residues. The ends were cut back, 5 bases at V and 6 bases at J, with 10 bases in the middle. The chain's CDR3 is CASSTGRAGELFF. The CDR3 DNA sequence: TGTGCCAGCAGTACAGGACGGGCCGGGGAGCTGTTTTTT.

The CDR3 bases are TGTGCCCAGACAGGGAGTTCCTACGAGCAGTACTTC. Translation gives CAQTGSSYEQYF. This chain connects TRBV6-5 to TRBJ2-7; 7 positions match TRBD1. CDR3 length equals 12 residues. With 11 bases clipped from V and 1 base from J, the junction kept 5 bases outside the gene matches. Germline V gene lookup returns CDR1 MNHEY and CDR2 SVGAGI.

The chain couples TRBV5-6 to TRBJ1-6, with 9 bases aligning to TRBD1. The CDR3 has 16 amino acids. Germline trimming cut 5 bases from V and 7 bases from J; bases unmatched to any gene: 10. Germline values: CDR1 SGHDT, CDR2 YYEEEE. The CDR3 bases are TGTGCCAGCAGTTCCGGGACAGGGCGCGGCAATTCACCCCTCCACTTT. Translation gives CASSSGTGRGNSPLHF.

This clone was detected only a few times. V gene TRBV6-1 combines with J gene TRBJ2-5, with D perhaps TRBD1 (6 bases). V lost 7 bases, J lost 5 bases, and 14 bases lay in between. In germline, CDR1 is MNHNS, CDR2 SASEGT. The CDR3 has 13 amino acids. CDR3 DNA: TGTGCCAGCACAGCCCCAGGGGTCGAGACCCAGTACTTC. As protein: CASTAPGVETQYF.

This rearrangement joins TRBV4-3 to TRBJ2-3, with D maybe TRBD2 (7 bases). V was trimmed by 4 bases and J by 3 bases, leaving 17 bases between them. The CDR3 extends over 16 amino acids. CDR1 is LGHNA, CDR2 YSLEER, per germline. The CDR3 coding sequence is TGCGCCAGCAGCCTCCGTGGTGGGGGGGCAACAGATACGCAGTATTTT. The encoded protein is CASSLRGGGATDTQYF.

The V and J genes are TRBV19 and TRBJ2-7; 9 nucleotides align to TRBD1. The CDR3 length is 15 residues. Trimming took 1 base from V and 2 from J; bases not matched to a gene: 3. Per the germline V gene, CDR1 is LNHDA and CDR2 is SQIVND (reference sequence). Here the CDR3 reads CASSIGGTGTYEQYF. For the CDR3, the DNA is TGTGCCAGTAGTATAGGGGGGACAGGGACCTACGAGCAGTACTTC.

This clone was observed a handful of times. The chain links TRBV6-1 to TRBJ1-1, with TRBD1 matching over 7 bases. The CDR3 consists of 14 residues. J was trimmed by 0 bases and V by 6 bases; bases with no gene match: 4. The germline V gene encodes CDR1 MNHNS and CDR2 SASEGT. DNA for the CDR3: TGTGCCAGCAGAAAACAGGGGATGAACACTGAAGCTTTCTTT. This codes for CASRKQGMNTEAFF.

This clone was observed once. V is TRBV4-3 and J is TRBJ2-3; 7 bases line up with TRBD1. CDR1 is LGHNA, CDR2 YSLEER, per germline. This CDR3 is 15 amino acids long. V was clipped by 4 bases and J by 0 bases; unmatched bases: 4. The CDR3 spells CASSPRDSSTDTQYF. CDR3 in DNA: TGCGCCAGCAGCCCCCGGGACAGTAGCACAGATACGCAGTATTTT.

This chain links TRBV7-9 with TRBJ2-5; 7 nucleotides line up with TRBD1. CDR1 is SEHNR and CDR2 is FQNEAQ in the germline V gene (reference sequence). The CDR3 runs 14 residues. V lost 5 bases, J lost 2 bases, and 5 bases stayed unmatched. The CDR3 region has the DNA TGTGCCAGCAGCGCCCGGGACAGACAAGAGACCCAGTACTTC. Protein product: CASSARDRQETQYF.

V gene TRBV7-2 combines with J gene TRBJ1-3; D gene ambiguous. The CDR3 extends over 15 amino acids. The V end was cut by 4 bases, the J end by 2 bases, with 12 bases between. Germline assignment: CDR1 SGHTA and CDR2 FQGNSA. This chain's CDR3 is CASSWGAAAGNTIYF. DNA for the CDR3: TGTGCCAGCAGCTGGGGAGCGGCCGCTGGAAACACCATATATTTT.

V is TRBV28 and J is TRBJ1-1, with 7 nucleotides matching TRBD1. V gave up 6 bases and J gave up 4 bases; unmatched junction bases: 11. The CDR3 is 15 amino acids. Germline assignment: CDR1 MDHEN and CDR2 SYDVKM. CDR3: CASSYHRQGGTEAFF. CDR3 DNA sequence: TGTGCCAGCAGCTACCACCGACAGGGAGGCACTGAAGCTTTCTTT.

The CDR3: CASSTTGRYGYTF. DNA of the CDR3: TGTGCCAGCAGCACGACAGGCCGCTATGGCTACACCTTC. The chain carries TRBV11-2 and TRBJ1-2, with D perhaps matching TRBD1 (6 bases). V lost 5 bases and J lost 4, with 11 bases in between. Germline V gene lookup returns CDR1 SGHAT and CDR2 FQNNGV. This CDR3 is 13 amino acids long.